A single sample is the source of the 28 T cell receptor beta chains below, sequenced in a study of blood T cells in healthy people across ages. Sample-barcoded 5' priming and a J-beta primer mix drove a second PCR of roughly 7 to 11 cycles. MiXCR, run by TCRdb on the 5' RACE reads, gives a single entry per CDR3 protein. Of about 1,800,000 distinct CDR3 sequences detected, 28% appear once; the ten largest clones hold 7.7%. The sequenced material came from blood. The receptors were gathered from a woman aged 25 to 39 in good health.

This clonotype has only a few counts. The chain combines TRBV20-1 with TRBJ2-3, with D possibly TRBD2 on 5 matching bases. In germline, CDR1 is DFQATT, CDR2 SNEGSKA (reference sequence). The V and J ends lost 3 bases and 4 bases respectively, with 17 bases between them. The CDR3 spans 15 residues. CDR3 DNA: TGCAGTGCTAGGGAGATAAGGGAGTTGGCAGATACGCAGTATTTT. It encodes CSAREIRELADTQYF.

The chain recombines TRBV29-1 with TRBJ2-3; tentative D call: TRBD2 (5 bases). Germline CDR1 is SQVTM and CDR2 is ANQGSEA. The CDR3 consists of 16 residues. The V end lost 4 bases, the J end lost 2 bases, and 19 bases lay between the germline ends. DNA for the CDR3: TGCAGCGTTGGGGCCCACTCGGAGCGGAACACAGATACGCAGTATTTT. Translated: CSVGAHSERNTDTQYF.

This clonotype was found many times. In DNA, the CDR3 is TGTGCCAGCAGCTTGACTAGCCAGATGGAGACCCAGTACTTC. Translating gives CASSLTSQMETQYF. The chain links TRBV9 to TRBJ2-5; 7 bases align to TRBD2. The CDR3 covers 14 residues. V was pared by 4 bases and J by 5 bases, with 8 bases of the junction left unmatched. Germline loops: CDR1 SGDLS, CDR2 YYNGEE.

For this clonotype: Given a much more abundant clone one base away, this may be a read error. The CDR3 DNA sequence: TGTGCCAGCAGTCTCTCTCCGGGACTAGGCGTGCGGAATGAGCAGTACTTC. Translated: CASSLSPGLGVRNEQYF. J is TRBJ2-1 and V is TRBV7-9, with 8 bases that match TRBD2. Near its end, the DNA agrees better with TRBJ2-7, so the J call may be wrong. The germline V gene encodes CDR1 SEHNR and CDR2 FQNEAQ (reference sequence). The CDR3 runs 17 residues.

This clonotype was detected ten times or more. This chain connects TRBV29-1 to TRBJ1-1; D is unresolved. V was trimmed by 8 bases and J by 0 bases, leaving 13 bases between them. Germline loops: CDR1 SQVTM, CDR2 ANQGSEA. CDR3 length: 13 amino acids. The CDR3 reads CSTPGRLNTEAFF. In nucleotides, the CDR3 is TGCAGCACCCCGGGGAGACTGAACACTGAAGCTTTCTTT.

The gene calls are TRBV6-1 and TRBJ2-5, with TRBD1 matching over 7 bases. Germline V gives CDR1 MNHNS, CDR2 SASEGT. The CDR3 has 16 amino acids. J lost 1 base, V lost 3 bases, and 8 bases had no gene match. CDR3 region: CASSEDRRGPQETQYF. The CDR3 DNA sequence: TGTGCCAGCAGTGAGGACAGGCGAGGGCCCCAAGAGACCCAGTACTTC.

The V and J genes are TRBV20-1 and TRBJ2-1; TRBD2 matches at 8 bases. The ends lost 5 bases at V and 3 bases at J; junction bases unmatched: 6. This CDR3 is 14 amino acids long. Germline V lookup: CDR1 DFQATT, CDR2 SNEGSKA (reference sequence). Written as DNA, the CDR3 is TGCAGTGCTGCAGGGGCGGGGGGCTACAATGAGCAGTTCTTC. Its translation: CSAAGAGGYNEQFF.

The table lists this clonotype with many counts. This chain connects TRBV6-6 to TRBJ2-7; TRBD1 might be the D (6 bases). From germline, CDR1 is MNHNY and CDR2 SVGAGI (reference sequence). The V and J ends lost 5 bases and 1 base respectively, with 18 bases between them. The CDR3 length is 16 residues. As DNA, the CDR3 is TGTGCCAGCAGTGACCTGTCTGGGCAGGGGTCCTACGAGCAGTACTTC. The encoded protein is CASSDLSGQGSYEQYF.

The V gene is TRBV24-1, the J gene TRBJ2-4; D unclear. The V end was cut by 3 bases, the J end by 1 base, with 12 bases between. This CDR3 contains 16 residues. Per germline, CDR1 KGHDR and CDR2 SFDVKD. DNA of the CDR3: TGTGCCACCAGTGATCCCCTCCCCGGGGCCAAAAACATTCAGTACTTC. The encoded protein is CATSDPLPGAKNIQYF.

The DNA of the CDR3 is TGCGCCAGCAGCTTGGGGGGTCGGCAATCAGCCCAGCATTTT. This encodes CASSLGGRQSAQHF. The V gene is TRBV5-1, the J gene TRBJ1-5; D call uncertain. The germline V gene encodes CDR1 SGHRS and CDR2 YFSETQ. The germline V and J ends were trimmed by 0 bases and 11 bases, with 15 bases remaining between them. This CDR3 is built from 14 residues.

This clonotype was observed at least ten times. The chain joins TRBV28 to TRBJ2-7; the match to TRBD2 covers 8 bases. This CDR3 contains 15 residues. Losses at the gene ends were 7 bases for V and 0 bases for J; bases not matched to a gene: 8. Germline CDR1 MDHEN, CDR2 SYDVKM. The CDR3 DNA follows: TGTGCCAGCACCCCCTCCGGGAGGGCCTCCTACGAGCAGTACTTC. Translation: CASTPSGRASYEQYF.

Comment on this clonotype: A much bigger clone sits one base away, suggesting this may be a read error. The chain couples TRBV5-6 to TRBJ2-7, with 10 bases identical to TRBD2. V shed 7 bases, J shed 2 bases, and the junction held 9 bases outside the gene matches. Germline V gives CDR1 SGHDT, CDR2 YYEEEE. The CDR3 length is 15 residues. The CDR3 nucleotides read TGTGCCAGCGGATCGAGCGGGAGGGGGACCTACGAGCAGTACTTC. Its protein product is CASGSSGRGTYEQYF.

The CDR3 here is CSVETDLGSTEAFF. The CDR3 DNA reads TGCAGCGTTGAAACAGATTTAGGGTCTACTGAAGCTTTCTTT. The rearrangement links TRBV29-1 to TRBJ1-1; no definite D call. The CDR3 sequence is 14 residues long. V was clipped by 2 bases and J by 5 bases, with 15 bases between them. Germline assignment: CDR1 SQVTM and CDR2 ANQGSEA.

The J gene is TRBJ2-2, the V gene TRBV12-5, with 12 bases aligning to TRBD2. Germline V lookup: CDR1 LGHNT, CDR2 FRNRAP. CDR3 length: 16 residues. The ends lost 6 bases at V and 6 bases at J; junction bases unmatched: 8. CDR3 coding DNA: TGTGCTAGTGGCTCTCCGGGACTAGCGGGCCCCGGGGAGCTGTTTTTT. It codes for CASGSPGLAGPGELFF.

J is TRBJ2-5 and V is TRBV28, with a tentative D call TRBD1 (6 bases). Trimming pared 4 bases from V and 7 bases from J, leaving 13 bases between. There are 13 residues in the CDR3. Per the germline V gene, CDR1 is MDHEN and CDR2 is SYDVKM. The CDR3, as DNA: TGTGCCAGCAGTTGGCAGGGGATGGGGACCCAGTACTTC. Protein product: CASSWQGMGTQYF.

The chain employs TRBV20-1 and TRBJ2-3; weak D call: TRBD2 (6 bases). V gave up 1 base and J gave up 0 bases, with 11 bases separating them. Germline values: CDR1 DFQATT, CDR2 SNEGSKA (reference sequence). The CDR3 loop spans 15 amino acids. DNA of the CDR3: TGCAGTGCTAGAGTAGCGGAATCTAGCACAGATACGCAGTATTTT. Translation: CSARVAESSTDTQYF.

This chain connects TRBV25-1 to TRBJ1-5; no clear D. The V gene lost 3 bases and the J gene lost 5 bases, with 8 bases spanning the gap. The germline V gene has CDR1 MGHDK and CDR2 SYGVNS. This CDR3 spans 13 amino acids. CDR3 amino acids: CASSDYDDQPQHF. Written as DNA, the CDR3 is TGTGCCAGCAGTGATTACGACGATCAGCCCCAGCATTTT.

J is TRBJ1-1 and V is TRBV20-1; 9 bases align to TRBD1. The trim removed 3 bases at V and 4 bases at J, leaving 6 bases unmatched. This CDR3 region has 14 residues. CDR1 is DFQATT, CDR2 SNEGSKA, per germline (reference sequence). In DNA form, the CDR3 reads TGCAGTGCTAGCTCTGGGACAGGGACCACTGAAGCTTTCTTT. Translating gives CSASSGTGTTEAFF.

V usage is TRBV20-1 and J usage is TRBJ2-7; 8 nucleotides align to TRBD1. Germline CDR1 is DFQATT and CDR2 is SNEGSKA (reference sequence). V shed 5 bases and J 0 bases; nucleotides not matched to a gene: 6. The CDR3 loop spans 14 amino acids. The chain's CDR3 is CSAGGTGSSYEQYF. DNA for the CDR3: TGCAGTGCTGGCGGGACAGGAAGCTCCTACGAGCAGTACTTC.

Details on this clonotype: In this CDR3 the conserved last residue, phenylalanine or tryptophan, is missing, so a read error is likely. V usage is TRBV10-3 and J usage is TRBJ2-1, with D possibly matching TRBD2 (7 bases). V lost 4 bases, J lost 5 bases, and 15 bases lay in between. Germline V gives CDR1 ENHRY, CDR2 SYGVKD. The CDR3 length is 15 residues. This chain's CDR3 is CAISGRGAQNNEQFL. For the CDR3, the DNA is TGTGCCATCAGTGGCCGGGGGGCGCAGAACAATGAGCAGTTCTTG.

J is TRBJ2-3 and V is TRBV20-1, with 8 bases matching TRBD2. V was clipped by 3 bases and J by 3 bases; unmatched bases: 8. The germline gives CDR1 DFQATT, CDR2 SNEGSKA (reference sequence). This CDR3 has 15 residues. The DNA for the CDR3 is TGCAGTGCTAGTGCTACGGGAGGGCCAACAGATACGCAGTATTTT. This sequence encodes CSASATGGPTDTQYF.

This clonotype was detected only a few times. The chain has TRBV27 and TRBJ1-1, with TRBD1 as a possible D gene (5 bases). The V gene's germline CDR1 is MNHEY and CDR2 SMNVEV (reference sequence). The CDR3 is 13 amino acids. The germline V and J ends were trimmed by 2 bases and 6 bases, with 10 bases remaining between them. The chain's CDR3 is CASSLKGTSEAFF. In DNA form, the CDR3 reads TGTGCCAGCAGTTTAAAAGGGACCTCTGAAGCTTTCTTT.

This clonotype has at least ten counts. The rearrangement uses TRBV6-6 and TRBJ1-2, with a weak D call TRBD1 (6 bases). The CDR3 totals 14 residues. Looked up from germline, CDR1 is MNHNY and CDR2 is SVGAGI (reference sequence). V shed 6 bases and J shed 4 bases, with 15 bases lying between them. DNA of the CDR3: TGTGCCAGCAGCGGGGGGGGGCTAGTCTATGGCTACACCTTC. Translated: CASSGGGLVYGYTF.

This clonotype appeared a few times. J is TRBJ2-3 and V is TRBV20-1; D not resolved. V was trimmed by 0 bases and J by 4 bases, leaving 5 bases between them. The CDR3 has 12 residues. Germline CDR1 DFQATT, CDR2 SNEGSKA (reference sequence). Written as DNA, the CDR3 is TGCAGTGCTAGAGATAACCCAGATACGCAGTATTTT. This translates into CSARDNPDTQYF.

This clonotype has ten or more counts. This chain joins TRBV20-1 and TRBJ2-5; perhaps TRBD2 as D (7 bases). The germline V and J ends were trimmed by 5 bases and 2 bases, with 12 bases remaining between them. Germline lookup yields CDR1 DFQATT and CDR2 SNEGSKA (reference sequence). The CDR3 totals 13 residues. The CDR3, as DNA: TGCAGTGCTCCGCGGGGGCAGCAAGAGACCCAGTACTTC. Protein sequence: CSAPRGQQETQYF.

This clonotype was seen at least ten times. This chain uses TRBV18 with TRBJ1-2; D might be TRBD1 (5 bases). The CDR3 contains 12 residues. The ends were cut back, 6 bases at V and 7 bases at J, with 12 bases in the middle. Germline V gene sequence: CDR1 KGHSH, CDR2 LQKENI. The CDR3 nucleotides read TGTGCCAGCTCTCCTGCAGGGTTTGGCTACACCTTC. This codes for CASSPAGFGYTF. The whole variable domain, remainder taken from reference TRBV18 and TRBJ1-2, is NAGVMQNPRHLVRRRGQEARLRCSPMKGHSHVYWYRQLPEEGLKFMVYLQKENIIDESGMPKERFSAEFPKEGPSILRIQQVVRGDSAAYFCASSPAGFGYTFGSGTRLTVV.

This clonotype was recorded at least ten times. The V gene is TRBV5-1, the J gene TRBJ2-1, with TRBD2 matching over 8 bases. The V gene's germline CDR1 is SGHRS and CDR2 YFSETQ. The ends lost 4 bases at V and 5 bases at J; junction bases unmatched: 5. The CDR3 runs to 14 residues. CDR3 amino acids: CASSIIAGNNEQFF. The CDR3 DNA sequence: TGCGCCAGCAGCATTATAGCGGGAAACAATGAGCAGTTCTTC.

This clonotype came up many times. The rearrangement links TRBV10-2 to TRBJ2-7; possibly TRBD1 for D (5 bases). The V end was cut by 6 bases, the J end by 3 bases, with 12 bases between. CDR1 WSHSY and CDR2 SAAADI come from the germline V gene. This CDR3 spans 13 amino acids. The CDR3 is CASSRGHLYEQYF. The DNA of the CDR3 is TGCGCCAGCAGCCGAGGACATCTCTACGAGCAGTACTTC.